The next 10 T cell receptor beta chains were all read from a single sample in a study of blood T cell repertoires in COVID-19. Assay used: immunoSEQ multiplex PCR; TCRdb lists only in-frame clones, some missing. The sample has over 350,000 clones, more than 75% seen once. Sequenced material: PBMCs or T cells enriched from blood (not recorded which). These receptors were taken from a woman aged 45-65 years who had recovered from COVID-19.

The CDR3 loop reads CASSHRTGGLGSPLHF. The CDR3 DNA sequence: TGTGCCAGCAGCCACCGGACAGGGGGGTTGGGGTCACCCCTCCACTTT. The J gene is TRBJ1-6, the V gene TRBV3-1 (or the pseudogene TRBV3-2); 10 bases map to TRBD1. Per germline, CDR1 LGHDT and CDR2 YNNKEL (reference sequence). The CDR3 runs to 16 residues. V lost 3 bases to trimming and J lost 10 bases; unmatched junction nucleotides: 9.

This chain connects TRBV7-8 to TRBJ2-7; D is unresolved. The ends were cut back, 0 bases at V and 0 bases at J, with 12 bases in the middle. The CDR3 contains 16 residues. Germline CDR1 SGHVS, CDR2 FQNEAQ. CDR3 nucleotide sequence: TGTGCCAGCAGCTTAGCGACCGGGTTCAGCTCCTACGAGCAGTACTTC. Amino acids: CASSLATGFSSYEQYF.

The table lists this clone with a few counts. CDR3 region: CASSGDSLSYEQYF. The CDR3 DNA sequence: TGTGCCAGCAGTGGGGACAGTCTCTCCTACGAGCAGTACTTC. The V call is TRBV28, the J call TRBJ2-7, with 7 bases lining up with TRBD1. V lost 5 bases and J lost 0; bases outside the gene matches: 4. The germline CDR1 and CDR2 sequences are MDHEN and SYDVKM. The CDR3 totals 14 residues.

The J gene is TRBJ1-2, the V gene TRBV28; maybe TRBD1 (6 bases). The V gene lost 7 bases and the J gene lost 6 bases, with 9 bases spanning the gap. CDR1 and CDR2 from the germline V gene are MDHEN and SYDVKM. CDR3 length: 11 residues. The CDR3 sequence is CASTQGNGYTF. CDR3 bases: TGTGCCAGCACCCAGGGGAATGGCTACACCTTC.

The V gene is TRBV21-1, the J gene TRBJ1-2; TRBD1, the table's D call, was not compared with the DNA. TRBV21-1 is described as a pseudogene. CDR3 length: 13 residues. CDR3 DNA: TGTGCCAGGGATAGATTGGACAGTACTGGCTACACCTTC. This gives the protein CARDRLDSTGYTF.

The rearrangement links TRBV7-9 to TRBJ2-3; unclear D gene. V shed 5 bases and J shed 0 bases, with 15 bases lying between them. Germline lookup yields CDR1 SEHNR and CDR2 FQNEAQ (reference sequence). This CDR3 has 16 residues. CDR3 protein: CASSPQTPESTDTQYF. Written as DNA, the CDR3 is TGTGCCAGCAGCCCCCAGACACCTGAAAGCACAGATACGCAGTATTTT.

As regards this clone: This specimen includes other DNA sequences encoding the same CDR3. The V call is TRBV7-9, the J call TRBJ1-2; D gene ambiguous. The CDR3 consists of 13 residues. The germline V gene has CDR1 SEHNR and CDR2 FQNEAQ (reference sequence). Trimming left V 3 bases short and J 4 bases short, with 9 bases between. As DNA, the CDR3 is TGTGCCAGCAGCTTGGACTCTTCCTATGGCTACACCTTC. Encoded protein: CASSLDSSYGYTF.

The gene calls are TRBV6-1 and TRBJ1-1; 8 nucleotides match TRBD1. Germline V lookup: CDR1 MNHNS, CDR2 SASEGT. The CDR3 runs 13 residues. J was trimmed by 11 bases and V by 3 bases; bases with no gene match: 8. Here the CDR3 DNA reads TGTGCCAGCAGTGAGCGGCAGGGGGCTCGGGCTTTCTTT. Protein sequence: CASSERQGARAFF.

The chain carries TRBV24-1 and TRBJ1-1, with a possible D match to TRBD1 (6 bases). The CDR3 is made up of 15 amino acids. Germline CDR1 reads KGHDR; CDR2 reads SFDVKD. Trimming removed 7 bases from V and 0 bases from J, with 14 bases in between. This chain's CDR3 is CATRDSGTLNTEAFF. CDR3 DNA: TGTGCCACCAGAGACTCCGGGACACTGAACACTGAAGCTTTCTTT.

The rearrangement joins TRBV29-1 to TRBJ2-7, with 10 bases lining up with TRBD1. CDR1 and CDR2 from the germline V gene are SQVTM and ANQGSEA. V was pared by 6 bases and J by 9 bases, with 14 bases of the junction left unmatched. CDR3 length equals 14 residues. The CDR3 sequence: CSVILRDRGAGQYF. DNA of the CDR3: TGCAGCGTGATCCTAAGGGACAGGGGAGCCGGGCAGTACTTC.